These T cell receptor beta chains were read from a single sample in a study of OX40 agonist ivuxolimab in advanced cancers. The table came from immunoSEQ multiplex PCR; TCRdb's copy has only in-frame clones and leaves some out. The sample includes about 25,000 clones, around 80% seen only once; the top ten take approximately 1.5%. This material consisted of CD4+ or CD8+ T cells sorted from blood, taken in a trial of the OX40 agonist ivuxolimab. All receptors derive from an adult with an advanced solid tumor such as melanoma, head and neck, liver or kidney cancer. CDR3s include the opening cysteine and the closing phenylalanine or tryptophan. A D gene is named only where the DNA matches it firmly. Clone size appears in some rows only: once, few, many, or a class for an expanded clone.

length	size	V	D	J	DNA	CDR3
14	NA	TRBV19	TRBD1	TRBJ1-6	TGTGCCAGCGACAGGGGAACCTATAATTCACCCCTCCACTTT	CASDRGTYNSPLHF
15	NA	TRBV28	NA	TRBJ1-2	TGTGCCAGCAGGCAAGAAAAAGGGCAGGTTGGAGGCTACACCTTC	CASRQEKGQVGGYTF
17	NA	TRBV13	TRBD2	TRBJ2-1	TGTGCCAGCAGCTCAAGGACGGGGGGTAAGAGGGACAATGAGCAGTTCTTC	CASSSRTGGKRDNEQFF
16	once	TRBV7-6	NA	TRBJ2-2	TGTGCCAGCAGCAGAATGGACAGAGCGAACACCGGGGAGCTGTTTTTT	CASSRMDRANTGELFF
12	NA	TRBV28	NA	TRBJ1-5	TGTGCCAGCAGTCCGGGAAATCAGCCCCAGCATTTT	CASSPGNQPQHF
15	NA	TRBV7-6	TRBD1	TRBJ2-7	TGTGCCAGCAGCCCACTACCCCAGGGGGCGCGCGAGCAGTACTTC	CASSPLPQGAREQYF
13	NA	TRBV28	NA	TRBJ1-1	TGTGCCAGCAGGGCCCTACTAGATTCTGAAGCTTTCTTT	CASRALLDSEAFF
14	NA	TRBV29-1	TRBD2	TRBJ2-5	TGCAGCGCGGAGCGACTAGCGGGGGGGGAGACCCAGTACTTC	CSAERLAGGETQYF
14	NA	TRBV13	NA	TRBJ2-2	TGTGCCAGCAGCGGCGATATGGAGGCCGGGGAGCTGTTTTTT	CASSGDMEAGELFF
15	few	TRBV2	NA	TRBJ2-2	TGTGCCAGCAGAACCGCCTTAGCTACCACCGGGGAGCTGTTTTTT	CASRTALATTGELFF
15	NA	TRBV19	NA	TRBJ2-7	TGTGCCAGTAGTCGGATCGTTCAGGGGTCGTACGAGCAGTACTTC	CASSRIVQGSYEQYF
15	NA	TRBV5-1	TRBD1	TRBJ2-2	TGCGCCAGCAGCGTACCAGGGGGCGCCACCGGGGAGCTGTTTTTT	CASSVPGGATGELFF
15	NA	TRBV5-3	NA	TRBJ2-7	TGTGCCAGAAGTCCCGGGACCCCAATGGGAGACGAGCAGTACTTC	CARSPGTPMGDEQYF
15	NA	TRBV5-4	NA	TRBJ1-6	TGTGCCAGCAGCTTGGGGATGGGGGGAAATTCACCCCTCCACTTT	CASSLGMGGNSPLHF
19	NA	TRBV4-1	TRBD2	TRBJ2-5	TGCGCCAGCAGCCAAGATGCCGCTAGCGGGGGGGCCGGGCAAGAGACCCAGTACTTC	CASSQDAASGGAGQETQYF
16	NA	TRBV2	TRBD2	TRBJ2-4	TGTGCCAGCAGCCACCGGACTAGCGGGGCACAAAACATTCAGTACTTC	CASSHRTSGAQNIQYF
15	NA	TRBV5-6	NA	TRBJ2-5	TGTGCCAGCAGCTTGGCCAACTGGGGAAGGAAGACCCAGTACTTC	CASSLANWGRKTQYF
14	NA	TRBV7-2	NA	TRBJ1-5	TGTGCCAGCAGCTTCCGGGACACCCAGACAGCCCAGCATTTT	CASSFRDTQTAQHF
18	NA	TRBV28	NA	TRBJ2-2	TGTGCCAGCAGTTCTTGGGGGCCCCTACAGGGTACCACCGGGGAGCTGTTTTTT	CASSSWGPLQGTTGELFF
15	NA	TRBV9	NA	TRBJ2-1	TGTGCCAGCAGCGTAGAGGAGGCTTCTTACAATGAGCAGTTCTTC	CASSVEEASYNEQFF
15	NA	TRBV30	NA	TRBJ1-4	TGTGCCTGGAGTGTACGGGGGCCGGGATACGAAAAACTGTTTTTT	CAWSVRGPGYEKLFF
14	NA	TRBV7-9	TRBD1	TRBJ1-2	TGTGCCAGCAGCCTGGCAGGGGGCTTCTATGGCTACACCTTC	CASSLAGGFYGYTF
13	NA	TRBV28	NA	TRBJ2-5	TGTGCCAGCAGACGGGACAACCAAGAGACCCAGTACTTC	CASRRDNQETQYF
16	NA	TRBV7-9	TRBD1	TRBJ2-3	TGTGCCAGCAGCTCCTCTGGGACAGTCCACACAGATACGCAGTATTTT	CASSSSGTVHTDTQYF
10	NA	TRBV2	TRBD1	TRBJ2-7	TGTGCCAGCACGGACAGGGCCCAGTACTTC	CASTDRAQYF
15	NA	TRBV6-5	NA	TRBJ2-3	TGTGCCAGCAGTTACGGGGGAGTAAACACAGATACGCAGTATTTT	CASSYGGVNTDTQYF
15	once	TRBV30	NA	TRBJ1-5	TGTGCCTGGAGCGAAAAGAGGGTGAGCAATCAGCCCCAGCATTTT	CAWSEKRVSNQPQHF
15	NA	TRBV9	TRBD1	TRBJ2-7	TGTGCCAGCAGCGCCCACAGGGGGCAGTCCTACGAGCAGTACTTC	CASSAHRGQSYEQYF